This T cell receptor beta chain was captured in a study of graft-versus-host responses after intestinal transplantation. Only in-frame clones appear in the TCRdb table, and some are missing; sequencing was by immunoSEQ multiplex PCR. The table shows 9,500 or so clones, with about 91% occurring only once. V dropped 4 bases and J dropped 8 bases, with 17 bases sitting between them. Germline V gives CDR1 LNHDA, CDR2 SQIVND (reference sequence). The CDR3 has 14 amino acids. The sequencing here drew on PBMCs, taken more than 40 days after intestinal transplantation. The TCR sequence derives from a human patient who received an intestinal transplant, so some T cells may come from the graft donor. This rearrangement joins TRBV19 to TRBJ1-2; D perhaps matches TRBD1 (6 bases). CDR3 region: CASSTSGGFWGYTF. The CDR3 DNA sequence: TGTGCCAGTAGTACCTCGGGGGGCTTCTGGGGCTACACCTTC.